The 10 T cell receptor beta chains listed next were all sequenced from one sample in a study of CD8+ T cells in alopecia areata. cDNA prepared by RNA extraction and subsequent reverse transcription served as the template for sequencing. Sequencing used immunoSEQ multiplex PCR; TCRdb keeps in-frame clones, though not all of them. In the table there are about 250,000 clones, about 68% of which are singletons. Sequencing was performed on CD4+ T cells sorted from blood, taken at week 0. These TCRs come from a human donor with alopecia areata.

The chain recombines TRBV7-9 with TRBJ2-5; D remains ambiguous. This CDR3 has 13 amino acids. Germline CDR1 is SEHNR and CDR2 is FQNEAQ (reference sequence). Trimming stripped 5 bases from V and 0 bases from J, with 7 bases between. The CDR3 loop is CASSQGHQETQYF. DNA for the CDR3: TGTGCCAGCAGCCAAGGACACCAAGAGACCCAGTACTTC.

The chain carries TRBV18 and TRBJ1-5, with 8 bases fitting TRBD1. This CDR3 region has 13 residues. Germline lookup yields CDR1 KGHSH and CDR2 LQKENI. Losses at the gene ends were 3 bases for V and 5 bases for J; bases not matched to a gene: 0. In DNA form, the CDR3 reads TGTGCCAGCTCACCGGGACAGGATCAGCCCCAGCATTTT. This translates into CASSPGQDQPQHF.

In this sample, this clone turned up a few times. J is TRBJ1-3 and V is TRBV18; D gene ambiguous. The V and J ends lost 6 bases and 0 bases respectively, with 9 bases between them. Germline V gene data show CDR1 as KGHSH and CDR2 as LQKENI. The CDR3 has 14 amino acids. The DNA for the CDR3 is TGTGCCAGCTCCCCAGGAGACTCTGGAAACACCATATATTTT. Protein sequence: CASSPGDSGNTIYF.

The V call is TRBV29-1, the J call TRBJ2-7; D perhaps matches TRBD2 (6 bases). CDR1 SQVTM and CDR2 ANQGSEA come from the germline V gene. V dropped 4 bases and J dropped 7 bases, with 17 bases sitting between them. CDR3 length: 13 amino acids. This CDR3 reads CSVGRGSPGEQYF. CDR3 DNA: TGCAGCGTTGGTCGGGGGTCCCCCGGGGAGCAGTACTTC.

The rearrangement links TRBV29-1 to TRBJ2-1; the D gene is possibly TRBD1 (6 bases). V dropped 5 bases and J dropped 8 bases, with 16 bases sitting between them. There are 13 residues in the CDR3. Germline V gives CDR1 SQVTM, CDR2 ANQGSEA. The chain's CDR3 is CSVYGSRGYEQFF. In DNA, the CDR3 is TGCAGCGTTTACGGCTCCAGGGGATATGAGCAGTTCTTC.

The rearrangement uses TRBV9 and TRBJ1-5; unclear D gene. The CDR3 is 13 residues long. Germline V gives CDR1 SGDLS, CDR2 YYNGEE. V shed 1 base and J shed 0 bases, with 2 bases lying between them. The DNA for the CDR3 is TGTGCCAGCAGCGTATATAGCAATCAGCCCCAGCATTTT. Encoded protein: CASSVYSNQPQHF.

The chain joins TRBV7-9 to TRBJ1-2; no definite D call. In germline, CDR1 is SEHNR, CDR2 FQNEAQ (reference sequence). Trimming left V 1 base short and J 4 bases short, with 4 bases between. The CDR3 is 12 residues long. The CDR3 spells CASSLVSYGYTF. CDR3 DNA sequence: TGTGCCAGCAGCTTAGTTTCCTATGGCTACACCTTC.

The V and J genes are TRBV29-1 and TRBJ1-1; no firm D call. The germline CDR1 and CDR2 sequences are SQVTM and ANQGSEA. V was pared by 7 bases and J by 1 base, with 13 bases between. This CDR3 has 13 amino acids. The DNA of the CDR3 is TGCAGCGGACTGGGAGAGGCGAACACTGAAGCTTTCTTT. Its translation is CSGLGEANTEAFF.

This chain uses TRBV27 with TRBJ2-3; D is ambiguous. Germline V gene lookup returns CDR1 MNHEY and CDR2 SMNVEV (reference sequence). The CDR3 runs to 14 residues. Trimming removed 3 bases at V and 4 bases at J, with 11 bases between. In nucleotides, the CDR3 is TGTGCCAGCAGTTTCTTTGTAGGTGCAGATACGCAGTATTTT. Residues: CASSFFVGADTQYF.

The chain couples TRBV5-4 to TRBJ2-4; a possible D gene is TRBD1 (8 bases). The CDR3 loop spans 15 amino acids. V was trimmed by 4 bases and J by 1 base, leaving 12 bases between them. Germline V gene data show CDR1 as SGHNT and CDR2 as YYREEE (reference sequence). DNA of the CDR3: TGTGCCAGCAGCAGCGGGGACAGGGCCAAAAACATTCAGTACTTC. Translation gives CASSSGDRAKNIQYF.